The sequence of this T cell receptor beta chain was determined in a study of early T cells in non-severe SARS-CoV-2 infection. Study at large: Bulk RNA from unsorted whole blood was sequenced; chains were unpaired. Study outcomes and limitations: Matching results from VDJdb favored anti-spike CD8 responses, leaving private and CD4 specificities undetected.

Unique molecular identifiers tagged individual cDNA molecules. TCRdb ran MiXCR on the 5' RACE reads and lists one entry per CDR3 protein. The data contain over 55,000 distinct CDR3 sequences, around 12% of them singletons. On this clonotype: The antigen is unknown.

V lost 4 bases to trimming and J lost 8 bases, with 18 bases between them. The CDR3 runs to 15 residues. The germline gives CDR1 MNHEY, CDR2 SVGEGT. Sequenced material: whole blood, taken at baseline. This clonotype originated in an adult who was a healthcare worker with PCR-confirmed SARS-CoV-2 infection or an uninfected control (not recorded which). The V and J genes are TRBV6-2 or TRBV6-3 and TRBJ2-1, with D possibly being TRBD1 or TRBD2 (5 bases each). CDR3: CASSSRTTGRDEQFF. CDR3 DNA: TGTGCCAGCAGTTCGAGGACAACCGGGCGGGATGAGCAGTTCTTC.